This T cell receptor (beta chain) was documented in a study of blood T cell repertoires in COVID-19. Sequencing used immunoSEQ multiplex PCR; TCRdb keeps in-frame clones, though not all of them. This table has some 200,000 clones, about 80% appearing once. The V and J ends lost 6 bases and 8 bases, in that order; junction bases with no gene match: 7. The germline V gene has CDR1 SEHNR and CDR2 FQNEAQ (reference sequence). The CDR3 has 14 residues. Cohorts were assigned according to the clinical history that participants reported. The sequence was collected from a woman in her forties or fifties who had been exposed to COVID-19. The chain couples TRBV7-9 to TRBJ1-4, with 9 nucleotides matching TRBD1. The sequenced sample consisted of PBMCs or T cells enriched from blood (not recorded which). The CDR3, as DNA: TGTGCCAGCAGGGGGGTCGGGACAGGGGAAAAACTGTTTTTT. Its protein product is CASRGVGTGEKLFF. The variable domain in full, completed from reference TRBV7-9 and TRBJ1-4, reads DTGVSQNPRHKITKRGQNVTFRCDPISEHNRLYWYRQTLGQGPEFLTYFQNEAQLEKSRLLSDRFSAERPKGSFSTLEIQRTEQGDSAMYLCASRGVGTGEKLFFGSGTQLSVL.